The source of this T cell receptor (beta chain) is a study of shared clonotypes between healthy human individuals. As to this clone: Its antigen is undetermined.

General study findings and limits: Clonotype sharing among donors was expected to depend on sequencing depth. The study sampled only blood, and tissue repertoires likely differ.

Only Caucasian adults living in Nashville, Tennessee served as donors. The junction had 4 bases not matched to a gene; V was cut back by 3 bases and J by 3 bases. The CDR3 length is 15 residues. Germline V gene data show CDR1 as SGHRS and CDR2 as YFSETQ. In the original workflow: Junction-only sequences without quality scores came from ImmunoSEQ, so filtering differed. Clones were read by immunoSEQ multiplex PCR, and TCRdb kept only the in-frame ones, dropping some. The D gene and trimming were derived from the DNA, and the V and J assignments and clone size from that table. The data contain 450,000 to 600,000 clones, approximately 85% of them seen just once; the ten biggest clones take up 10% to 15%.

This clonotype originated in a woman aged 35 to 49 in good health. Some clones in this sample may be carry-over from other donors' samples. The chain is built from TRBV5-1 and TRBJ2-1, with 9 bases aligning to TRBD1. The specimen was PBMCs. The CDR3 here is CASSWGQGFYNEQFF. The CDR3 DNA is TGCGCCAGCAGCTGGGGACAGGGTTTCTACAATGAGCAGTTCTTC.